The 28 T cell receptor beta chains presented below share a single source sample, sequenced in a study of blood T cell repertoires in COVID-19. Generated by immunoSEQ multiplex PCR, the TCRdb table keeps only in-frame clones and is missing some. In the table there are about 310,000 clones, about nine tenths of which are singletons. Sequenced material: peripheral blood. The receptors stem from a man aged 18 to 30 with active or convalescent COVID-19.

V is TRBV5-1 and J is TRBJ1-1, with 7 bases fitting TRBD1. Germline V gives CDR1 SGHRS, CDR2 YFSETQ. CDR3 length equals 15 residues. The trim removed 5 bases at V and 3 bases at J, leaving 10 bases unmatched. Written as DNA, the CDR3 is TGCGCCAGCAGACTTCAAGGACAGGCGGACACTGAAGCTTTCTTT. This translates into CASRLQGQADTEAFF. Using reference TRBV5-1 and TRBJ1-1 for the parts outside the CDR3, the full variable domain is KAGVTQTPRYLIKTRGQQVTLSCSPISGHRSVSWYQQTPGQGLQFLFEYFSETQRNKGNFPGRFSGRQFSNSRSEMNVSTLELGDSALYLCASRLQGQADTEAFFGQGTRLTVV.

The chain's CDR3 is CASKVAGGGEQYF. CDR3 nucleotide sequence: TGTGCCAGCAAGGTAGCGGGGGGCGGGGAGCAGTACTTC. The chain combines TRBV6-5 with TRBJ2-7; 10 bases fit TRBD2. Germline V lookup: CDR1 MNHEY, CDR2 SVGAGI. With V trimmed by 7 bases and J by 7 bases, 7 bases remained unmatched. CDR3 length equals 13 residues.

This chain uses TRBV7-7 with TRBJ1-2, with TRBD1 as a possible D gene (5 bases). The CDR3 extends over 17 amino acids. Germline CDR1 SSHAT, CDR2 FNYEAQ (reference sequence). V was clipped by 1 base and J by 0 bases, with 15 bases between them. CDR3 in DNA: TGTGCCAGCAGCTTAGTGTCAGCAGACAGACCTAACTATGGCTACACCTTC. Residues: CASSLVSADRPNYGYTF. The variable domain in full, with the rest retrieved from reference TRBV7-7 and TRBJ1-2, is GAGVSQSPRYKVTKRGQDVTLRCDPISSHATLYWYQQALGQGPEFLTYFNYEAQPDKSGLPSDRFSAERPEGSISTLTIQRTEQRDSAMYRCASSLVSADRPNYGYTFGSGTRLTVV.

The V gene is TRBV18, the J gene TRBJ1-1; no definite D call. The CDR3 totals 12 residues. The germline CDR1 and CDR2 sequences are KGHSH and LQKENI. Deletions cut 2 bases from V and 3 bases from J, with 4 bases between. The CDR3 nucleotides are TGTGCCAGCTCACCATATGACACTGAAGCTTTCTTT. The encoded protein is CASSPYDTEAFF. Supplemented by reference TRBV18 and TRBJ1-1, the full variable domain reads NAGVMQNPRHLVRRRGQEARLRCSPMKGHSHVYWYRQLPEEGLKFMVYLQKENIIDESGMPKERFSAEFPKEGPSILRIQQVVRGDSAAYFCASSPYDTEAFFGQGTRLTVV.

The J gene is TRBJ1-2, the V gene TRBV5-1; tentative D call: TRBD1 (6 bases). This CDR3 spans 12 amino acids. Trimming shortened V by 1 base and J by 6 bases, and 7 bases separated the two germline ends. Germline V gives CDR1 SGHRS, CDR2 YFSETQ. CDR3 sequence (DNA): TGCGCCAGCAGCTTGACAGGGAATGGCTACACCTTC. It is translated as CASSLTGNGYTF.

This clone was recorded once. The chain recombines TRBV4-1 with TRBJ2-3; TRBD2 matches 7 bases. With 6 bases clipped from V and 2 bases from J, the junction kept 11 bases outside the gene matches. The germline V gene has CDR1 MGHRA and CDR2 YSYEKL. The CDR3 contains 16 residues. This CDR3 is CASRLGTNSPTDTQYF. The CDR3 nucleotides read TGCGCCAGCAGACTCGGGACTAACTCCCCCACAGATACGCAGTATTTT.

The CDR3 loop is CATSVDRAYEQYF. The CDR3 bases are TGTGCCACCAGCGTAGACAGAGCCTACGAGCAGTACTTC. This chain links TRBV15 with TRBJ2-7; a weak D match, TRBD1 (5 bases). V was cut by 5 bases and J by 2 bases, with 10 bases left in between. Germline-derived CDR1 and CDR2 are LNHNV and YYDKDF (reference sequence). This CDR3 is built from 13 residues.

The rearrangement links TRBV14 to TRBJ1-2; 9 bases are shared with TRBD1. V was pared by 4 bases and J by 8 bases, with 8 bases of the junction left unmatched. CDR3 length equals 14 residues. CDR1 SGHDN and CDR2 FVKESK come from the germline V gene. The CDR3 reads CASSLSRTGAGYTF. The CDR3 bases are TGTGCCAGCAGCCTAAGCCGGACAGGGGCCGGCTACACCTTC. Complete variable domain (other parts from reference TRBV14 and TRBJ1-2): EAGVTQFPSHSVIEKGQTVTLRCDPISGHDNLYWYRRVMGKEIKFLLHFVKESKQDESGMPNNRFLAERTGGTYSTLKVQPAELEDSGVYFCASSLSRTGAGYTFGSGTRLTVV.

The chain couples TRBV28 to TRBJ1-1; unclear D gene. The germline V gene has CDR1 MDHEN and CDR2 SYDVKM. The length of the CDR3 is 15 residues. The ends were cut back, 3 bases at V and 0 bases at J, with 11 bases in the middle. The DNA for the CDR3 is TGTGCCAGCAGTTTTTTCGTGTCAGTGAACACTGAAGCTTTCTTT. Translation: CASSFFVSVNTEAFF.

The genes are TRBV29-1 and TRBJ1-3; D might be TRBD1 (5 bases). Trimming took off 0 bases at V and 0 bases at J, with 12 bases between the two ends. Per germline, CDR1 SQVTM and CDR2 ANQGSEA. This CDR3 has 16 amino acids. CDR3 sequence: CSVEDWGRGSGNTIYF. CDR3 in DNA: TGCAGCGTTGAAGATTGGGGTAGGGGCTCTGGAAACACCATATATTTT.

CDR3 DNA: TGTGCCAGCAGTTTACTACCCCTGAACACCGGGGAGCTGTTTTTT. It yields the protein CASSLLPLNTGELFF. This sequence joins TRBV27 and TRBJ2-2; D unclear. V shed 2 bases and J shed 1 base, with 8 bases lying between them. Germline loops: CDR1 MNHEY, CDR2 SMNVEV (reference sequence). This CDR3 region has 15 residues.

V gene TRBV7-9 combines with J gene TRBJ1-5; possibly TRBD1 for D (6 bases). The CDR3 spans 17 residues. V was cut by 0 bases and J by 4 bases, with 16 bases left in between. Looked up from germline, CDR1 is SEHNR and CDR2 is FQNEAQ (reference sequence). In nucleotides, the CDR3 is TGTGCCAGCAGCTTAGCTCCCCACAGGGAGGGAAATCAGCCCCAGCATTTT. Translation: CASSLAPHREGNQPQHF. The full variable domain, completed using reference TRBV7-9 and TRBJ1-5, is DTGVSQNPRHKITKRGQNVTFRCDPISEHNRLYWYRQTLGQGPEFLTYFQNEAQLEKSRLLSDRFSAERPKGSFSTLEIQRTEQGDSAMYLCASSLAPHREGNQPQHFGDGTRLSIL.

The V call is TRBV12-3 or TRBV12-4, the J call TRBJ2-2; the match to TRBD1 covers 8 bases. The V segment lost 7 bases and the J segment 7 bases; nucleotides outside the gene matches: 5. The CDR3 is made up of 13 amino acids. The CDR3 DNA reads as TGTGCCAGCACCCCAGGGGGCGGCGGGGAGCTGTTTTTT. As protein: CASTPGGGGELFF.

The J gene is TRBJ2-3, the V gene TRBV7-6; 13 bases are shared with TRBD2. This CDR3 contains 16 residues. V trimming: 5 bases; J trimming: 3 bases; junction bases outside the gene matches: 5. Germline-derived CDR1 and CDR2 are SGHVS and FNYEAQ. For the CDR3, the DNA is TGTGCCAGCAGCCTTCGACTAGCGGGAGGAACAGATACGCAGTATTTT. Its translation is CASSLRLAGGTDTQYF.

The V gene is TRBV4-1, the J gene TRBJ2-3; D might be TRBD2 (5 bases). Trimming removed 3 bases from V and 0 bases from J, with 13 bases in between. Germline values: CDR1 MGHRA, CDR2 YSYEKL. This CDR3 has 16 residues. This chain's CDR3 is CASSHSERTSTDTQYF. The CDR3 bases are TGCGCCAGCAGCCACTCCGAGCGGACTAGCACAGATACGCAGTATTTT.

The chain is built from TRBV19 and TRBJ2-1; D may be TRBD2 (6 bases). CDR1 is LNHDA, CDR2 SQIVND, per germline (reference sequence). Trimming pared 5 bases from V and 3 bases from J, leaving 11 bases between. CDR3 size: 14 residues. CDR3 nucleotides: TGTGCCAGTAGTCCGAGAGCGGGCTACAATGAGCAGTTCTTC. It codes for CASSPRAGYNEQFF.

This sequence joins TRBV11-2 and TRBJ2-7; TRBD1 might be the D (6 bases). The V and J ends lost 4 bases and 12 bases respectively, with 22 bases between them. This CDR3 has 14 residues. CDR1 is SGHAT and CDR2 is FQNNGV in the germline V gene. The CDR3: CASSSIRDTTGLYF. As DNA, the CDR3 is TGTGCCAGCAGCTCGATCCGGGACACAACCGGGTTGTACTTC.

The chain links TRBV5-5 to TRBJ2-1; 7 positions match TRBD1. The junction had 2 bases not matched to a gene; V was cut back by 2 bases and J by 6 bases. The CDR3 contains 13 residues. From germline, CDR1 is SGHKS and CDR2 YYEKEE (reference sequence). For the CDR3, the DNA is TGTGCCAGCAGCTTCACAGGGGCCAATGAGCAGTTCTTC. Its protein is CASSFTGANEQFF.

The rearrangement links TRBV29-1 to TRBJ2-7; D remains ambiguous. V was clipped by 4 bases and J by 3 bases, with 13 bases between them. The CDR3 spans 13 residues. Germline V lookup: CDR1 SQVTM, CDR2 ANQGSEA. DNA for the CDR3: TGCAGCGTTGTGAGCGCCGGCTTCTACGAGCAGTACTTC. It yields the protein CSVVSAGFYEQYF.

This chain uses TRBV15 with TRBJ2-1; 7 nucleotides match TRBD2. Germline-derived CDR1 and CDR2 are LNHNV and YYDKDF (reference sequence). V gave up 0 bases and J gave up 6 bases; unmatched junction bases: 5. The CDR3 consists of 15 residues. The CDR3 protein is CATSRELGGGNEQFF. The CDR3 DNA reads TGTGCCACCAGCAGAGAATTGGGGGGGGGCAATGAGCAGTTCTTC.

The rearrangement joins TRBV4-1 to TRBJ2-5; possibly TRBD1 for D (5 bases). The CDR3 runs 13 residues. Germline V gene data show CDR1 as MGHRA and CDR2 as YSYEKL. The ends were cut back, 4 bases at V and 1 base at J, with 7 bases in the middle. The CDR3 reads CASSPGSQETQYF. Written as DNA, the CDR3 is TGCGCCAGCAGCCCAGGGTCCCAAGAGACCCAGTACTTC.

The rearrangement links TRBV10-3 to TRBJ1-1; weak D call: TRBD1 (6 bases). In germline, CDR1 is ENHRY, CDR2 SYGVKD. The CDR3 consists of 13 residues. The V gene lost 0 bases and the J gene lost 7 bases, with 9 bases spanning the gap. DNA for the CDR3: TGTGCCATCAGTGAGTCGGGGGCAAGTGAAGCTTTCTTT. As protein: CAISESGASEAFF.

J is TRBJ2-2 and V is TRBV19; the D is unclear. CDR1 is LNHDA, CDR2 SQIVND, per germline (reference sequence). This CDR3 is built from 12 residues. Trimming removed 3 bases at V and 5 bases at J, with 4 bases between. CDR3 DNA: TGTGCCAGTAGTATTATGACCGGGGAGCTGTTTTTT. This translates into CASSIMTGELFF.

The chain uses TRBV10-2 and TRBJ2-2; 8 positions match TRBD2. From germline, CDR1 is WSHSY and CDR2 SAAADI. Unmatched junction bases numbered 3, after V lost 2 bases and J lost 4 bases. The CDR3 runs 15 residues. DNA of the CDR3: TGCGCCAGCAGTGAGCCGGGGGGGACCACCGGGGAGCTGTTTTTT. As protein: CASSEPGGTTGELFF.

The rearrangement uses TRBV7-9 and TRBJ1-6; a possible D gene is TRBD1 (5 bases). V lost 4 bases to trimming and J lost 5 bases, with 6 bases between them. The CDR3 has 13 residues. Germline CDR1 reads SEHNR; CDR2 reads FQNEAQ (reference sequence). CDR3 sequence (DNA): TGTGCCAGCAGCTGGGGGGATAATTCACCCCTCCACTTT. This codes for CASSWGDNSPLHF.

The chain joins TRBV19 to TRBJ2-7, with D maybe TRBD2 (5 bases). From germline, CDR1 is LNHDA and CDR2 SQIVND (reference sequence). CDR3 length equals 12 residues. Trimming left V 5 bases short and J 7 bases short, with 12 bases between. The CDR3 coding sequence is TGTGCCAGTAGTCCCTATGGACTGGAGCAGTACTTC. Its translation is CASSPYGLEQYF.

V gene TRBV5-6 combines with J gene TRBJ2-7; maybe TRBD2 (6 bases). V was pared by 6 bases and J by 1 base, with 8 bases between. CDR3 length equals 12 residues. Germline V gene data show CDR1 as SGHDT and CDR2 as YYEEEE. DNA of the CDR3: TGTGCCAGCACCCGGGGGTCCTACGAGCAGTACTTC. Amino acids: CASTRGSYEQYF.

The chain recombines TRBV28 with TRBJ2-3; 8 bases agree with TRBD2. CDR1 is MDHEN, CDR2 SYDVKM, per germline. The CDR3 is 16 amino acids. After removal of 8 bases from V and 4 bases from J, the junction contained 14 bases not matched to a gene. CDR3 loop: CASRVGGGFPSDTQYF. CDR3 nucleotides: TGTGCCAGCCGAGTGGGCGGGGGGTTCCCGTCAGATACGCAGTATTTT.